This entry lists 4 T cell receptor beta chains sequenced from one sample in a study of blood T cells in healthy people across ages. PCR was performed a second time for about 6 to 12 cycles using a sample-barcoded 5' primer and a J-beta primer mix. TCRdb analysed the 5' RACE reads with MiXCR anew, one entry per CDR3 protein. The sample has 1.5 million to 2 million distinct CDR3 sequences, 30% to 35% seen once; the top ten hold roughly 12%. Sequencing input: blood. The receptor source for this set is a woman in her twenties or thirties in good health.

This clonotype showed up just a few times. The J gene is TRBJ1-5, the V gene TRBV4-1; D unresolved. Trimming left V 0 bases short and J 7 bases short, with 13 bases between. The CDR3 is 15 amino acids. The germline gives CDR1 MGHRA, CDR2 YSYEKL. The CDR3, as DNA: TGCGCCAGCAGCCAAGATCCGGGTCCCCTCCAGCCCCAGCATTTT. Protein: CASSQDPGPLQPQHF.

This clonotype was detected only a few times. The chain has TRBV28 and TRBJ2-5; TRBD2 matches at 12 bases. Germline V gene sequence: CDR1 MDHEN, CDR2 SYDVKM. This CDR3 spans 18 amino acids. The V and J ends lost 1 base and 0 bases, in that order; junction bases with no gene match: 6. The CDR3: CASSLFAGTSGYQETQYF. The CDR3, as DNA: TGTGCCAGCAGTTTATTCGCCGGGACTAGCGGGTACCAAGAGACCCAGTACTTC.

CDR3 in DNA: TGCGCCAGCAGCCAAGAGCCGGCCTGGGGGACCGGCTACACCTTC. It specifies CASSQEPAWGTGYTF. The J gene is TRBJ1-2, the V gene TRBV4-1, with D possibly TRBD1 on 5 matching bases. V lost 0 bases to trimming and J lost 8 bases, with 16 bases between them. Germline CDR1 is MGHRA and CDR2 is YSYEKL. The CDR3 has 15 residues.

The V gene is TRBV4-1, the J gene TRBJ2-1; 13 nucleotides line up with TRBD2. Germline assignment: CDR1 MGHRA and CDR2 YSYEKL. The CDR3 spans 17 residues. V trimming: 0 bases; J trimming: 7 bases; junction bases outside the gene matches: 6. Written as DNA, the CDR3 is TGCGCCAGCAGCCAAGAGCGAGGACTAGCGGGGGAAAATGAGCAGTTCTTC. Protein: CASSQERGLAGENEQFF.